This is a list of T cell receptor beta chains from one sample in a study of cytomegalovirus exposure and HLA in healthy donors. Profiled with immunoSEQ multiplex PCR; TCRdb holds only in-frame clones, not every one. This sample has more than 80,000 clones, with around 85% found just once. Sequencing input: PBMCs. The source of these receptors is a man between 60 and 75 years old in good health and CMV-seronegative. Both conserved end residues are part of each CDR3. Each record gives: V gene, D gene, clone size, J gene, CDR3 DNA, CDR3 protein. The D gene is left open where the match is weak. A row's size may be missing; if present it is once, few, many or a size class.

TRBV7-8	.	.	TRBJ1-3	TGTGCCAGCAGCTTAGATGGGCTCTCTGGAAACACCATATATTTT	CASSLDGLSGNTIYF
TRBV11-2	TRBD1	.	TRBJ1-5	TGTGCCAGCAGCCACGGGACAGGGGGACGTCAGCCCCAGCATTTT	CASSHGTGGRQPQHF
TRBV30	TRBD1	.	TRBJ1-2	TGTGCCTGGAACTTGAATAGGGACAGCGGCTACACCTTC	CAWNLNRDSGYTF
TRBV5-1	.	.	TRBJ2-1	TGCGCCAGCAGCTTGGTAGCAGAATCCTACAATGAGCAGTTCTTC	CASSLVAESYNEQFF
TRBV12-5	.	.	TRBJ2-5	TGTGCTAGTGGTTTATCAGGGTCTGCGACCCAGTACTTC	CASGLSGSATQYF
TRBV20-1	.	.	TRBJ1-4	TGCAGTGCTGGGCATGAAAAACTGTTTTTT	CSAGHEKLFF
TRBV7-6	TRBD1	.	TRBJ1-2	TGTGCCAGCAGCCCCTTCGGGACAGACTATGGCTACACCTTC	CASSPFGTDYGYTF
TRBV7-7	.	.	TRBJ2-1	TGTGCCAGCAGTTTCGACAGGAACAATGAGCAGTTCTTC	CASSFDRNNEQFF
TRBV5-1	TRBD2	few	TRBJ2-5	TGCGCCAGTAACGTGGTAGCGGGGCAAGAGACCCAGTACTTC	CASNVVAGQETQYF
TRBV6-1	.	.	TRBJ2-5	TGTGCCAGCAGCGTCCAGGGTAGTGAGACCCAGTACTTC	CASSVQGSETQYF
TRBV7-2	TRBD1	.	TRBJ1-2	TGTGCCAGCAGCTCTGCGCAGGGGGCGGGCTACACCTTC	CASSSAQGAGYTF
TRBV5-4	TRBD1	.	TRBJ2-5	TGTGCCAGCAGCTGGACAGGGTCGAAAGAGACCCAGTACTTC	CASSWTGSKETQYF
TRBV6-5	.	.	TRBJ2-7	TGTGCCAGCAGTTACCGGTGGGGGGCCTACGAGCAGTACTTC	CASSYRWGAYEQYF
TRBV28	.	.	TRBJ1-2	TGTGCCAGCAGTCCAGGGCCCCTGTATGGCTACACCTTC	CASSPGPLYGYTF
TRBV6-5	.	.	TRBJ1-4	TGTGCCAGCAGCCCCGTAGGGGCTAAAAATGAAAAACTGTTTTTT	CASSPVGAKNEKLFF
TRBV9	.	.	TRBJ2-2	TGTGCCAGCAGCGCAGTCTCCTCACGGGTTGCGGGATTTGACACCGGGGAGCTGTTTTTT	CASSAVSSRVAGFDTGELFF
TRBV5-6	TRBD1	.	TRBJ1-2	TGTGCCAGCAGCCCAGGGGGCGCGGGAGGCTACACCTTC	CASSPGGAGGYTF
TRBV30	TRBD1	.	TRBJ2-7	TGTGCCTGGACCCGAGGGGGGACAGGGGTCGGCGAGCAGTACTTC	CAWTRGGTGVGEQYF
TRBV7-9	TRBD1	.	TRBJ1-6	TGTGCCAGCAGCTCAACAGGGGTAGGTAATTCACCCCTCCACTTT	CASSSTGVGNSPLHF
TRBV27	.	.	TRBJ1-4	TGTGCCAGCACCCAGGCAGGGTCGATTGGGAAACTGTTTTTT	CASTQAGSIGKLFF
TRBV7-2	.	.	TRBJ1-6	TGTGCCAGCAGCTTCGGAGACTCACCCCTCCACTTT	CASSFGDSPLHF
TRBV28	.	.	TRBJ2-1	TGTGCCAGCAGTTTCGACTCGGTGGTGGAGCAGTTCTTC	CASSFDSVVEQFF
TRBV30	.	.	TRBJ1-5	TGTGCCTGGTCCTCAGGGGCGAATCAGCCCCAGCATTTT	CAWSSGANQPQHF
TRBV5-1	TRBD1	.	TRBJ2-3	TGCGCCAGCAGAACCGGGACAGGGGCAGATACGCAGTATTTT	CASRTGTGADTQYF
TRBV10-1	.	.	TRBJ1-6	TGCGCCAGTCCCACCGGAGGTGACGGCATTAGTCCCCTCCACTTT	CASPTGGDGISPLHF
TRBV6-1	.	.	TRBJ2-7	TGTGCCAGCAGGGGCAATGGCTACGAGCAGTACTTC	CASRGNGYEQYF
TRBV2	TRBD1	.	TRBJ1-6	TGTGCCAGCAGTGCGAGGGGGCGAGACTCCTATAATTCACCCCTCCACTTT	CASSARGRDSYNSPLHF
TRBV5-1	.	.	TRBJ1-1	TGCGCCAGCAGCTTGGCCCCACAGCAGGGTGGGATGAGGAACACTGAAGCTTTCTTT	CASSLAPQQGGMRNTEAFF
TRBV28	TRBD1	.	TRBJ1-5	TGTGCCAGCAGTCCCGGGGACAGGGTTAATCAGCCCCAGCATTTT	CASSPGDRVNQPQHF
TRBV19	.	.	TRBJ1-3	TGTGCCAGTAGTATAGGGGCACCTGGAAACACCATATATTTT	CASSIGAPGNTIYF
TRBV6-5	.	few	TRBJ2-6	TGTGCCAGCAGGGCAATATCTGGGGCCAACGTCCTGACTTTC	CASRAISGANVLTF
TRBV7-9	.	.	TRBJ1-1	TGTGCCAGCAGCTTAGGTTCGAACCCGAGGTCGGTTGAAGCTTTCTTT	CASSLGSNPRSVEAFF
TRBV9	TRBD1	.	TRBJ1-2	TGTGCCAGCAGCGACAACAGGGGCTATGGCTACACCTTC	CASSDNRGYGYTF
TRBV5-1	TRBD2	.	TRBJ2-5	TGCGCCAGCAGCCTTGGACTAGCGGGGGGCTCCCTAAAAGAGACCCAGTACTTC	CASSLGLAGGSLKETQYF
TRBV15	.	.	TRBJ1-2	TGTGCCACCAGCAGAGGGCCGGGAGGTACTGCTAACTATGGCTACACCTTC	CATSRGPGGTANYGYTF
TRBV5-8	.	.	TRBJ2-1	TGTGCCAGCGGGAGGGGGGGCCTGGTAGATGAGCAGTTCTTC	CASGRGGLVDEQFF
TRBV28	.	.	TRBJ1-2	TGTGCCAGCAGTGTGGGACAACGAAAAAACTATGGCTACACCTTC	CASSVGQRKNYGYTF
TRBV7-2	TRBD1	.	TRBJ1-2	TGTGCCAGCAGCTGGGGACAGGGCGATGGCTACACCTTC	CASSWGQGDGYTF
TRBV19	TRBD1	.	TRBJ2-7	TGTGCCAGTAGTCCTTGGGGGACAGGGGGTGCGATATACGAGCAGTACTTC	CASSPWGTGGAIYEQYF
TRBV5-1	TRBD1	.	TRBJ1-1	TGCGCCAGCAGCTTCTCGACAGGGTGGGTCACTGAAGCTTTCTTT	CASSFSTGWVTEAFF
TRBV9	.	.	TRBJ2-5	TGTGCCAGCAGCGTGACAGGCGTCCAAGAGACCCAGTACTTC	CASSVTGVQETQYF
TRBV4-3	TRBD1	few	TRBJ1-6	TGCGCCAGCAGCCAAGATACAGGGGGCTTTTCACCCCTCCACTTT	CASSQDTGGFSPLHF
TRBV15	.	.	TRBJ1-5	TGTGCCACCACCCTAGAGGGCACCCAGCCCCAGCATTTT	CATTLEGTQPQHF
TRBV6-5	TRBD2	.	TRBJ2-7	TGTGCCAGCATCGCACTAGCGGGGGCCGCCGAGCAGTACTTC	CASIALAGAAEQYF
TRBV5-4	.	.	TRBJ1-1	TGTGCCAGCAGCTTTTATACAGGGATGAACACTGAAGCTTTCTTT	CASSFYTGMNTEAFF